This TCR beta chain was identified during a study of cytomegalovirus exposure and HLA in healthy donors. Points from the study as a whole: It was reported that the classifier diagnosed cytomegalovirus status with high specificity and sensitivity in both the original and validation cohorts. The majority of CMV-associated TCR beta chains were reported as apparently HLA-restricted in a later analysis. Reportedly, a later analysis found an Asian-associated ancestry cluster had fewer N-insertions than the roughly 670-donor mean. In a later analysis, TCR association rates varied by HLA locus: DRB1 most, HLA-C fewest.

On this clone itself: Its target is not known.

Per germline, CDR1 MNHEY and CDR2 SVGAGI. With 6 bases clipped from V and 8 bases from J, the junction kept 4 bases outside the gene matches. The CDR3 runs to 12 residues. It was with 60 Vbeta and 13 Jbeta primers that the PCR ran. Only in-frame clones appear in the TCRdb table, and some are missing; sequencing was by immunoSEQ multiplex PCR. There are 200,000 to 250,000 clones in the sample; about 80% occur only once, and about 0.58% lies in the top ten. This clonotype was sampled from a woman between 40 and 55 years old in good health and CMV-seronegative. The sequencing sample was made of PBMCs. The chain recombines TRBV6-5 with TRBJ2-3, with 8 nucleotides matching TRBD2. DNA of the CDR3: TGTGCCAGCAGCCCCGGGGGGGGTACGCAGTATTTT. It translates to CASSPGGGTQYF.